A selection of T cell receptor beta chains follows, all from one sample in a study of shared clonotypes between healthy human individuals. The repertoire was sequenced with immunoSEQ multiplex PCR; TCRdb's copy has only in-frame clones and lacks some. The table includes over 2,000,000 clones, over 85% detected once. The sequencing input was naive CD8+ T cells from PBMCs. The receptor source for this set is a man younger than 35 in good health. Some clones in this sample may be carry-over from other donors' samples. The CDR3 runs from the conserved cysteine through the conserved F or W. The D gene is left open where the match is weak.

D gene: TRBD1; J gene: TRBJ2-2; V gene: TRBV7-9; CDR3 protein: CASSRSQTGVNTGELFF; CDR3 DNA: TGTGCCAGCAGCCGATCCCAGACAGGGGTAAACACCGGGGAGCTGTTTTTT
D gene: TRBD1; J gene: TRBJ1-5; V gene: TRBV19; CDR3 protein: CASSIRQGHQPQHF; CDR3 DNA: TGTGCCAGTAGTATCCGACAGGGGCATCAGCCCCAGCATTTT
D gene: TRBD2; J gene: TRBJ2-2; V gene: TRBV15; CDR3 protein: CATSGLSREGGTGELFF; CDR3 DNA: TGTGCCACCAGCGGTCTTTCGCGGGAGGGTGGTACCGGGGAGCTGTTTTTT
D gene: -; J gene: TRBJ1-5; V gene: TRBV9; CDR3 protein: CASSVVAGGLNNQPQHF; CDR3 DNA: TGTGCCAGCAGCGTAGTCGCTGGGGGGTTGAACAATCAGCCCCAGCATTTT
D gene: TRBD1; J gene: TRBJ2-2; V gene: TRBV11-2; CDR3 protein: CASSPWTGFMNTGELFF; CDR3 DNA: TGTGCCAGCAGCCCCTGGACAGGGTTTATGAACACCGGGGAGCTGTTTTTT
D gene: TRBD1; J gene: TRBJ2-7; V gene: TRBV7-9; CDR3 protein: CASSRQGVYFYEQYF; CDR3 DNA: TGTGCCAGCAGCCGACAGGGGGTCTACTTCTACGAGCAGTACTTC
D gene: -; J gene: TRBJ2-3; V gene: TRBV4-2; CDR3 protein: CASSQDLRKTLDTQYF; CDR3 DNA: TGTGCCAGCAGCCAAGATCTCCGGAAAACATTGGATACGCAGTATTTT
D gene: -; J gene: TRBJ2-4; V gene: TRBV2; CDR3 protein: CASLPGDYIQYF; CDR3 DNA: TGTGCCAGCTTGCCAGGGGACTACATTCAGTACTTC
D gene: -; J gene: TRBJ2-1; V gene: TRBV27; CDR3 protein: CASSSPDRLLGNEQFF; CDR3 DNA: TGTGCCAGCAGTTCCCCGGATCGTCTTCTCGGGAATGAGCAGTTCTTC
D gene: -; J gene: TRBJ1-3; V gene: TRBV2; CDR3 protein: CASSPEWGLTGNTIYF; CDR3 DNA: TGTGCCAGCAGCCCAGAGTGGGGGTTAACTGGAAACACCATATATTTT
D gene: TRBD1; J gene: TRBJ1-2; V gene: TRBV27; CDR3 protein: CASSPTGTDGYTF; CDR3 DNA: TGTGCCAGCAGTCCCACCGGGACAGATGGCTACACCTTC
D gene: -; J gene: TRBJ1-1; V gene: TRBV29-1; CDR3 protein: CSVERGYEAFF; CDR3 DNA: TGCAGCGTTGAAAGGGGTTATGAAGCTTTCTTT
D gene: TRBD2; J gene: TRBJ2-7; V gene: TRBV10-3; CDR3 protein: CAISEIAGGPVEQYF; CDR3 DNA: TGTGCCATCAGTGAGATAGCGGGAGGGCCGGTCGAGCAGTACTTC
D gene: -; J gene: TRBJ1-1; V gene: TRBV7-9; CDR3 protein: CASHPAGTEAFF; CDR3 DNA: TGTGCCAGCCACCCGGCGGGCACTGAAGCTTTCTTT
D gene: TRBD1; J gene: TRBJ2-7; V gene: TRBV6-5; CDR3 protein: CASSYGQGTSYEQYF; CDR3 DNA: TGTGCCAGCAGTTACGGACAGGGCACGTCCTACGAGCAGTACTTC
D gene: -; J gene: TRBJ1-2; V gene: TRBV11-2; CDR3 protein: CASSRAPAESNYGYTF; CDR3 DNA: TGTGCCAGCAGCCGTGCCCCAGCCGAATCTAACTATGGCTACACCTTC